This T cell receptor (beta chain) was captured in a study of OX40 agonist ivuxolimab in advanced cancers. Study context: Patients achieving partial responses numbered three: one hepatocellular carcinoma case and two cutaneous melanoma cases. Whole-study findings and limits: At doses 0.1 to 3.0 mg/kg, CD4+ and CD8+ clones expanded.

The sampling schedule covered blood at baseline, cycle 4 day 1, and cycle 7 day 1. As to this clone: Its matching antigen is unknown.

Libraries were prepared by immunoSEQ multiplex PCR; TCRdb keeps only in-frame clonotypes and omits some of them. The table lists 65,000 to 80,000 clones, approximately 86% of them singletons. The ends were cut back, 8 bases at V and 7 bases at J, with 14 bases in the middle. Looked up from germline, CDR1 is LNHDA and CDR2 is SQIVND (reference sequence). The CDR3 is made up of 12 amino acids. The sequence came from an adult with an advanced solid tumor such as melanoma, head and neck, liver or kidney cancer. This chain uses TRBV19 with TRBJ1-2; D possibly corresponds to TRBD1 (5 bases). Sequences were derived from CD4+ or CD8+ T cells sorted from blood, sampled in a trial of the OX40 agonist ivuxolimab. The CDR3 reads CASVTGMGGYTF. The CDR3 DNA follows: TGTGCCAGTGTTACAGGTATGGGTGGCTACACCTTC.